The TCR beta chain described here comes from a study of blood T cell repertoires in COVID-19. Study overall: From T cells, B-cell-depleted T cells, or PBMCs came the material, which was cDNA or gDNA.

J lost 1 base, V lost 1 base, and 2 bases had no gene match. CDR1 is LNHNV, CDR2 YYDKDF, per germline (reference sequence). The length of the CDR3 is 15 residues. The table came from immunoSEQ multiplex PCR; TCRdb's copy has only in-frame clones and leaves some out. The data show just over 300,000 clones, 90% seen once. The receptor comes from a woman aged 18-29 years with acute COVID-19. Sequenced sample: PBMCs or T cells enriched from blood (not recorded which). This chain uses TRBV15 with TRBJ2-5, with 8 bases aligning to TRBD2. The CDR3 DNA reads TGTGCCACCAGCAGAGGAGCGGGAGCCCAAGAGACCCAGTACTTC. Translated, it gives CATSRGAGAQETQYF.